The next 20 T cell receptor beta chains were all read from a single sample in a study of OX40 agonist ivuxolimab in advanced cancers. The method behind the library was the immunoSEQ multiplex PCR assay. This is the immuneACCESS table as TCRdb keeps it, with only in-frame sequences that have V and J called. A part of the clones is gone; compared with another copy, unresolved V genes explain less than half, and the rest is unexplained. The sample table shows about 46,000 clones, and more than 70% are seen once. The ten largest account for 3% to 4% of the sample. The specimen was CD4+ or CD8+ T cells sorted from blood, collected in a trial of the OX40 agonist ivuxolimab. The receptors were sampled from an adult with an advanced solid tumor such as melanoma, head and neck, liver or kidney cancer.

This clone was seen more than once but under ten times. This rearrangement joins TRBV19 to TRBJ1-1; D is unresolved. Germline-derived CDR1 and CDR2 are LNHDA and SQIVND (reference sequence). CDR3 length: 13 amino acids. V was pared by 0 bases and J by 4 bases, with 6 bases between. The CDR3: CASSIEEGTEAFF. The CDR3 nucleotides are TGTGCCAGTAGTATAGAGGAGGGCACTGAAGCTTTCTTT.

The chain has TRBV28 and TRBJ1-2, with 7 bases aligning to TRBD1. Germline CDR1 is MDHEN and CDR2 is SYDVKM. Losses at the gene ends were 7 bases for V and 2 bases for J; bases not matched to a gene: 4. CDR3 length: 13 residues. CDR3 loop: CASTPGQNYGYTF. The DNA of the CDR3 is TGTGCCAGCACCCCGGGACAGAACTATGGCTACACCTTC.

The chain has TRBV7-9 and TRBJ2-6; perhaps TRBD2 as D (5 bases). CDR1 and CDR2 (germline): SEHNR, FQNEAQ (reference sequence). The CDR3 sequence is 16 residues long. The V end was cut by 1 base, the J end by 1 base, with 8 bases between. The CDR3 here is CASSLGGGSGANVLTF. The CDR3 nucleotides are TGTGCCAGCAGCTTAGGAGGCGGGTCTGGGGCCAACGTCCTGACTTTC.

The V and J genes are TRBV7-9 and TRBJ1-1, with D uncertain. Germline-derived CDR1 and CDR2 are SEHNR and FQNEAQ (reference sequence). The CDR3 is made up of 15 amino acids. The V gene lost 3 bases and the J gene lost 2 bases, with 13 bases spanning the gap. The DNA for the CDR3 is TGTGCCAGCAGCTTTTTTCCCGAAAGAAACACTGAAGCTTTCTTT. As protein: CASSFFPERNTEAFF.

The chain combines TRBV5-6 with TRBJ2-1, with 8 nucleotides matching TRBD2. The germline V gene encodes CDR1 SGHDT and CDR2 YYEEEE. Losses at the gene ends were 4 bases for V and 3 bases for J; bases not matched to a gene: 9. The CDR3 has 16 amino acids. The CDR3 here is CASSSMTSAFYNEQFF. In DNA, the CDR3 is TGTGCCAGCAGCAGTATGACTAGCGCCTTCTACAATGAGCAGTTCTTC.

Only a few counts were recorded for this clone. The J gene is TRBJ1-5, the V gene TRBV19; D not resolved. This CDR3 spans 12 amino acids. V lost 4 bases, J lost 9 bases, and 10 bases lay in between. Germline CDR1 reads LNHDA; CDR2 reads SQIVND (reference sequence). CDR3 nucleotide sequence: TGTGCCAGTAGTACACTAAAAGGGCCCCAGCATTTT. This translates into CASSTLKGPQHF.

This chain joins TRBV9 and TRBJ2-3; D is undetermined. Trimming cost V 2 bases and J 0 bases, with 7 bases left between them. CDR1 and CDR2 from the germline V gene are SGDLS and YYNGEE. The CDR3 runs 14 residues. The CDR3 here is CASSVYSSTDTQYF. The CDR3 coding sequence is TGTGCCAGCAGCGTTTACAGTAGCACAGATACGCAGTATTTT.

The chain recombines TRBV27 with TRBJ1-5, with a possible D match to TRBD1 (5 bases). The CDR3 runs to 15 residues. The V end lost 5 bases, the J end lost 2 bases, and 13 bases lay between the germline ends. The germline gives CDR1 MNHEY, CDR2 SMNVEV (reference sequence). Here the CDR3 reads CASSARGDGNQPQHF. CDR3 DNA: TGTGCCAGCAGTGCCCGGGGGGATGGCAATCAGCCCCAGCATTTT.

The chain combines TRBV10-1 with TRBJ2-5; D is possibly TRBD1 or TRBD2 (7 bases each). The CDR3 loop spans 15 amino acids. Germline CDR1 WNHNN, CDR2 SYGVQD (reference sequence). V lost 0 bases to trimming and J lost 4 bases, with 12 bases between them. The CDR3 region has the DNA TGCGCCAGCAGTGAGTCGTCCAGGGGGGGAGAGACCCAGTACTTC. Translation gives CASSESSRGGETQYF.

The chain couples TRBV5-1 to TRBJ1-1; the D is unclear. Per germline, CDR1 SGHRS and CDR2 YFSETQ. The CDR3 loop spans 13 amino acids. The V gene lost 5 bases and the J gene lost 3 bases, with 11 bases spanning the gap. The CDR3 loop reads CASRQSEYTEAFF. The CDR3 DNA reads TGCGCCAGCAGACAGTCCGAATACACTGAAGCTTTCTTT.

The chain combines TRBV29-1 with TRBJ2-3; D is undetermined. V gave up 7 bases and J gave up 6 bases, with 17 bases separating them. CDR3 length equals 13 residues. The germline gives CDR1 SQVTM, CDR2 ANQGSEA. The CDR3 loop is CSARPGSHDTQYF. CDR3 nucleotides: TGCAGCGCCCGCCCCGGCAGTCACGATACGCAGTATTTT.

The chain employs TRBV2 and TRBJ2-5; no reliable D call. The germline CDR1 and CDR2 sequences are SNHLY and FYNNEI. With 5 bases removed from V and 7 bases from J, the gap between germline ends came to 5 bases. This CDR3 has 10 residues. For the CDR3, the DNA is TGTGCCAGCAGTCTTGGGACCCAGTACTTC. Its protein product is CASSLGTQYF.

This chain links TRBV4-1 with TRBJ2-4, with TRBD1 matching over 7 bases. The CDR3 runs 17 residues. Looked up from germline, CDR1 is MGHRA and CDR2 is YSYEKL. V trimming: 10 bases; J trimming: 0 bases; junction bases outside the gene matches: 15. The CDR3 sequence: CAIPLGQQGLAKNIQYF. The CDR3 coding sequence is TGCGCCATCCCACTGGGACAGCAAGGCCTAGCCAAAAACATTCAGTACTTC.

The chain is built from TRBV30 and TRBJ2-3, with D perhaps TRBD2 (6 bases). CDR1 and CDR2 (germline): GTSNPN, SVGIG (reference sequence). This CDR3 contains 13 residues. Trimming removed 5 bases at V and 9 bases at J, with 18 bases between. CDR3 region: CAWGSGAVGTQYF. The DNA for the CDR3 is TGTGCCTGGGGTTCGGGAGCGGTAGGAACGCAGTATTTT.

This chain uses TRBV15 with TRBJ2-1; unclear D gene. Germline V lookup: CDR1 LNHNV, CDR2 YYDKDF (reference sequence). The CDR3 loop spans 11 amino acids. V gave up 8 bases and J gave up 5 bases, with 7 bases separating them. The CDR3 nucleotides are TGTGCCACCTCCCCTAACAATGAGCAGTTCTTC. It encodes CATSPNNEQFF.

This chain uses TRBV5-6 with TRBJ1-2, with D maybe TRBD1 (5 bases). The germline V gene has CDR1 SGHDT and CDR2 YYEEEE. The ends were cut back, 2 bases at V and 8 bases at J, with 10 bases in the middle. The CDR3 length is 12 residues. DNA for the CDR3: TGTGCCAGCAGCTTAACCCAGGGAGGCTACACCTTC. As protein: CASSLTQGGYTF.

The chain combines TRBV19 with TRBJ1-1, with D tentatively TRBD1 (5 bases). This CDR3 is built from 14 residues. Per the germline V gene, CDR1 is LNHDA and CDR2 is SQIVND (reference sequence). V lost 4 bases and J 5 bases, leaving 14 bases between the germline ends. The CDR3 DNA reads TGTGCCAGTAGTAGCCTGGGGCGGTTTACTGAAGCTTTCTTT. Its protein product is CASSSLGRFTEAFF.

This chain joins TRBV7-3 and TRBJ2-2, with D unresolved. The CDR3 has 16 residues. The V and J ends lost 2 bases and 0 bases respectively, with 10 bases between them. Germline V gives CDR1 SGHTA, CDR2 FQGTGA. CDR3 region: CASSLLGHSNTGELFF. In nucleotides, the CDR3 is TGTGCCAGCAGCTTACTCGGTCATTCGAACACCGGGGAGCTGTTTTTT.

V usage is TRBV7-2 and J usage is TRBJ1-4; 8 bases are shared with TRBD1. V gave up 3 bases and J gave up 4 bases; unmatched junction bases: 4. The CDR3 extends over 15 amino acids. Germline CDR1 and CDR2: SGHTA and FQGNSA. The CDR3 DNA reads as TGTGCCAGCAGCTTCAGGGGGCCCGTTAATGAAAAACTGTTTTTT. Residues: CASSFRGPVNEKLFF. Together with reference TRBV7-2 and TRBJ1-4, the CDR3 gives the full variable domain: GAGVSQSPSNKVTEKGKDVELRCDPISGHTALYWYRQSLGQGLEFLIYFQGNSAPDKSGLPSDRFSAERTGGSVSTLTIQRTQQEDSAVYLCASSFRGPVNEKLFFGSGTQLSVL.

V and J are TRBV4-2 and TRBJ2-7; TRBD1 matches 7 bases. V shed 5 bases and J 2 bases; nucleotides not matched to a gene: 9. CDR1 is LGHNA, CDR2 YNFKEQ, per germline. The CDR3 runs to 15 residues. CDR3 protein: CASSTRDSGPYEQYF. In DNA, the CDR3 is TGTGCCAGCAGCACCCGGGACAGTGGGCCCTACGAGCAGTACTTC.